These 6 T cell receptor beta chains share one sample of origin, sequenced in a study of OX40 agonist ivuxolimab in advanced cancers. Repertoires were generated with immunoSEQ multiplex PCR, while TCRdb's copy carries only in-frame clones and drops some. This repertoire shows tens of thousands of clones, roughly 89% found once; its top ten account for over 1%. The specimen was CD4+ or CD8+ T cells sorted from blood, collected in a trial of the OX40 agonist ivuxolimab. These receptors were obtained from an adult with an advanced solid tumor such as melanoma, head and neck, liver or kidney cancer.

The CDR3 nucleotides are TGTGCCAGCAGTGACTCTCGGGCCGTCGAAAAACTGTTTTTT. This sequence encodes CASSDSRAVEKLFF. The chain combines TRBV6-4 with TRBJ1-4; the D is unclear. Germline V gene sequence: CDR1 MRHNA, CDR2 SNTAGT. CDR3 size: 14 residues. The ends were cut back, 0 bases at V and 8 bases at J, with 10 bases in the middle.

The CDR3 bases are TGTGCCAGCTTGAGCGGGATTAGCACCGGGGAGCTGTTTTTT. This gives the protein CASLSGISTGELFF. The chain has TRBV28 and TRBJ2-2; TRBD2 matches at 7 bases. The CDR3 has 14 residues. Germline lookup yields CDR1 MDHEN and CDR2 SYDVKM. Unmatched junction bases numbered 7, after V lost 8 bases and J lost 4 bases.

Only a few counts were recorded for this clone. This chain's CDR3 is CASSRSGVLIEKLFF. DNA of the CDR3: TGTGCCAGTAGTCGGTCAGGCGTCTTAATTGAAAAACTGTTTTTT. The chain combines TRBV19 with TRBJ1-4, with D uncertain. The CDR3 contains 15 residues. The V and J ends lost 5 bases and 7 bases respectively, with 17 bases between them. Germline V gives CDR1 LNHDA, CDR2 SQIVND (reference sequence).

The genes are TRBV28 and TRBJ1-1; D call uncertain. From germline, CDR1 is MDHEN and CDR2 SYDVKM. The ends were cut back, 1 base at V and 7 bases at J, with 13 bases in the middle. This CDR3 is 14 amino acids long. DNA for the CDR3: TGTGCCAGCAGTTTATTCCGGGGAGGGATTGAAGCTTTCTTT. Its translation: CASSLFRGGIEAFF.

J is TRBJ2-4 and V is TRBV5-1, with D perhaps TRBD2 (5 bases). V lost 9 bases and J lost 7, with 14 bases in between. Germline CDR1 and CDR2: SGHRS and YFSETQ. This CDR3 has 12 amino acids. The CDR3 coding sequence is TGCGCCACTAGGGAGCTTAGCAACATTCAGTACTTC. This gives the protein CATRELSNIQYF.

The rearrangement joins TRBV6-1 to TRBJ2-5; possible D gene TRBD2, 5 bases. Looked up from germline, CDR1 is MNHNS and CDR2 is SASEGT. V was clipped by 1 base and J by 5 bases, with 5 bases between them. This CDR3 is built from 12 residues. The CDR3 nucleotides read TGTGCCAGCAGTGAAGGAGGGGAGACCCAGTACTTC. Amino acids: CASSEGGETQYF.